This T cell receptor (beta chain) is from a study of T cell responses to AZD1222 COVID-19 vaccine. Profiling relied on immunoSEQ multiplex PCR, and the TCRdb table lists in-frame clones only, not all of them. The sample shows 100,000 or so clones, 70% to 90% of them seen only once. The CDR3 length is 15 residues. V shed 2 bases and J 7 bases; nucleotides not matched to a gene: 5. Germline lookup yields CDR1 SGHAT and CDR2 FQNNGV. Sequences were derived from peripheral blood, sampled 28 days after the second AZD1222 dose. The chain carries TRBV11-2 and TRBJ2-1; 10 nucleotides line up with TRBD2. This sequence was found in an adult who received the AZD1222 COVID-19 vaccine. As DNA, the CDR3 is TGTGCCAGCAGCTTACCGGGACTAGCGTCGAATGAGCAGTTCTTC. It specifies CASSLPGLASNEQFF.